Shown below are 7 T cell receptor beta chains from a single sample sequenced in a study of PD-L1 blockade in urothelial cancer (TCRdb year 2017). The time point label for this specimen denotes: peripheral blood 6 weeks after treatment start. The library was produced with the immunoSEQ multiplex PCR assay. In TCRdb, the immuneACCESS table is reduced to in-frame sequences with V and J assigned. These tables do not hold every clone; where another copy was compared, an unresolved V gene accounts for under half, and the others remain unexplained. The sample table lists more than 60,000 clones, around nine tenths of them with a count of one. The top ten clones comprise about 11% of the sample. Sequences were derived from PBMCs, sampled around atezolizumab (anti-PD-L1) treatment. The receptors derive from a man aged 55 to 69 with urothelial cancer.

The V call is TRBV10-3, the J call TRBJ2-5; possibly TRBD2 for D (5 bases). Looked up from germline, CDR1 is ENHRY and CDR2 is SYGVKD. The CDR3 runs 11 residues. The V end was cut by 3 bases, the J end by 9 bases, with 8 bases between. CDR3 nucleotide sequence: TGTGCCATCAGTGACGGGGTCCCCCAGTACTTC. Translation gives CAISDGVPQYF.

This clone was seen more than once but under ten times. Germline and junction disagree at one end, which may indicate a read error. The CDR3 region is CASSLNLRDSLFLF. The CDR3 bases are TGTGCCAGCAGCCTTAACCTCCGGGACAGCCTATTTCTCTTC. The chain couples TRBV7-9 to TRBJ2-1, with 7 bases that match TRBD1. In germline, CDR1 is SEHNR, CDR2 FQNEAQ (reference sequence). The CDR3 is made up of 14 amino acids.

The V gene is TRBV4-1, the J gene TRBJ2-5; TRBD2 is a possible D gene (5 bases). Germline V gene lookup returns CDR1 MGHRA and CDR2 YSYEKL. There are 15 residues in the CDR3. The V end was cut by 0 bases, the J end by 7 bases, with 15 bases between. In DNA form, the CDR3 reads TGCGCCAGCAGCCAAGAGGCCATTATACGGGGGACCCAGTACTTC. Amino acids: CASSQEAIIRGTQYF.

This sequence joins TRBV6-1 and TRBJ2-3; D remains ambiguous. The V gene's germline CDR1 is MNHNS and CDR2 SASEGT. Trimming pared 9 bases from V and 5 bases from J, leaving 12 bases between. The CDR3 runs to 12 residues. CDR3 loop: CASRLHLDTQYF. CDR3 nucleotide sequence: TGTGCCAGTCGACTCCATTTAGATACGCAGTATTTT.

The sample holds one count of this clone. This chain joins TRBV4-1 and TRBJ2-5; D unclear. Germline V gene lookup returns CDR1 MGHRA and CDR2 YSYEKL. Trimming left V 8 bases short and J 5 bases short, with 27 bases between. The CDR3 length is 17 residues. DNA of the CDR3: TGCGCCAGCTCCTCTAGGTTAGGCTTGTCCCGACGTGAGACCCAGTACTTC. This translates into CASSSRLGLSRRETQYF.

On this clone itself: Relative to the germline gene, one junction end is altered; a read error may explain this. The chain carries TRBV12-5 and TRBJ2-1, with a weak D call TRBD1 (5 bases). This CDR3 is built from 11 residues. CDR1 is LGHNT, CDR2 FRNRAP, per germline. The CDR3 DNA reads as TGTGCTAGTGGTCCCAGGGCGCCCATTGTCTTC. Amino acids: CASGPRAPIVF. Together with reference TRBV12-5 and TRBJ2-1, the CDR3 gives the full variable domain: DARVTQTPRHKVTEMGQEVTMRCQPILGHNTVFWYRQTMMQGLELLAYFRNRAPLDDSGMPKDRFSAEMPDATLATLKIQPSEPRDSAVYFCASGPRAPIVFGPGTRLTVL.

This chain uses TRBV4-2 with TRBJ2-2; 14 bases align to TRBD2. Germline CDR1 reads LGHNA; CDR2 reads YNFKEQ. The CDR3 spans 17 residues. After removal of 1 base from V and 5 bases from J, the junction contained 3 bases not matched to a gene. The CDR3 loop reads CASSQGLAGGRTGELFF. The CDR3 DNA reads TGTGCCAGCAGCCAAGGACTAGCGGGGGGGCGTACCGGGGAGCTGTTTTTT.